Described below is a single T cell receptor beta chain sequence and its context. Seattle researchers signed up patients amid active infection and tracked them longitudinally. This record belongs to a study of blood T cell repertoires in COVID-19. Study at large: Sample material is recorded as cDNA or gDNA derived from T cells, B-cell-depleted T cells, or PBMCs.

Authors' analysis steps: How many nucleated cells were present was estimated from reference gene primer amplification. The method was immunoSEQ multiplex PCR; TCRdb's version includes in-frame clones alone and lacks a portion of them. That table furnishes V, J and clone size, whereas the DNA furnished D and trimming. The sample shows around 480,000 clones, approximately 88% of them seen only once. The specimen was peripheral blood. The clonotype was recovered from a woman aged 50 to 65 with COVID-19, enrolled during active disease.

The CDR3 coding sequence is TGCGCCAGCAGCATGGGGACAGGGAATAACTATGGCTACACCTTC. This gives the protein CASSMGTGNNYGYTF. J is TRBJ1-2 and V is TRBV5-1; 9 bases line up with TRBD1. V gave up 4 bases and J gave up 1 base; unmatched junction bases: 5. Germline lookup yields CDR1 SGHRS and CDR2 YFSETQ. This CDR3 region has 15 residues.